This entry lists 3 T cell receptor beta chains sequenced from one sample in a study of T cell responses to AZD1222 COVID-19 vaccine. Repertoires were generated with immunoSEQ multiplex PCR, while TCRdb's copy carries only in-frame clones and drops some. The sample carries about 130,000 clones, over 75% recorded once. Source: peripheral blood, taken on day 0 of AZD1222 vaccination. The receptors were sampled from an adult in good health.

This clone has only one observation. The genes are TRBV6-5 and TRBJ1-4; D gene uncertain. Germline V gene sequence: CDR1 MNHEY, CDR2 SVGAGI. The CDR3 extends over 14 amino acids. V was pared by 6 bases and J by 9 bases, with 17 bases between. CDR3 coding DNA: TGTGCCAGCAGCTCCGGGAGGTTGGGGAAAAAACTGTTTTTT. It translates to CASSSGRLGKKLFF.

The chain links TRBV5-6 to TRBJ2-3; tentative D call: TRBD2 (6 bases). Per germline, CDR1 SGHDT and CDR2 YYEEEE. V lost 5 bases and J 6 bases, leaving 16 bases between the germline ends. There are 14 residues in the CDR3. For the CDR3, the DNA is TGTGCCAGCAGGGGGACTGCTCTTCTTGATACGCAGTATTTT. Translation gives CASRGTALLDTQYF.

The rearrangement joins TRBV28 to TRBJ2-1, with TRBD1 matching 7 bases. Trimming removed 5 bases from V and 5 bases from J; junction bases left unmatched: 9. CDR1 is MDHEN, CDR2 SYDVKM, per germline. The CDR3 totals 15 residues. CDR3 sequence: CASSARTGWNNEQFF. As DNA, the CDR3 is TGTGCCAGCAGTGCCCGGACAGGCTGGAACAATGAGCAGTTCTTC.